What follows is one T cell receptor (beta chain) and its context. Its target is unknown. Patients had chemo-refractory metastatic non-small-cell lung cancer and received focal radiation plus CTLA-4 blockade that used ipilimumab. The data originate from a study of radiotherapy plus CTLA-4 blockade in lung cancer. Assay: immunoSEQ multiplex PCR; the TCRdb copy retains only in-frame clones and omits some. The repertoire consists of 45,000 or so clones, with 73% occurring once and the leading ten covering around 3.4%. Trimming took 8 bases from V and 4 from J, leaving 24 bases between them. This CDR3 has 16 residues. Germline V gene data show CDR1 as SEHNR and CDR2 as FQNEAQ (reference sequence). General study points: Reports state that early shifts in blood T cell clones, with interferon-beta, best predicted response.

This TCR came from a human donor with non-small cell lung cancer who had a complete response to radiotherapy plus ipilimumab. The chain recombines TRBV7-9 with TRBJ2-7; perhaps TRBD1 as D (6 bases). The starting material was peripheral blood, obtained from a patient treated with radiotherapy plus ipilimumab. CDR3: CASCLGGLASGYEQYF. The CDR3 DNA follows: TGTGCCAGCTGTCTAGGGGGTCTGGCATCTGGATACGAGCAGTACTTC.